The 25 T cell receptor beta chains given below trace back to one sample, sequenced in a study of cytomegalovirus exposure and HLA in healthy donors. PCR employed 60 Vbeta and 13 Jbeta primers. Clones were read by immunoSEQ multiplex PCR, and TCRdb kept only the in-frame ones, dropping some. Of about 180,000 clones detected, over 60% appear once; the ten largest clones hold nearly 6.5%. Sequenced: PBMCs. The source is a man aged 40-49 years in good health and CMV-seropositive.

The V and J genes are TRBV21-1 and TRBJ2-3; the D call TRBD2 from the table was never checked on the DNA. TRBV21-1 corresponds to a pseudogene. CDR3 length: 19 residues. The chain's CDR3 is CASSKNPPLEVECTDTQYF. DNA for the CDR3: TGTGCCAGCAGCAAAAACCCCCCTTTAGAAGTGGAGTGCACAGATACGCAGTATTTT.

This chain links TRBV9 with TRBJ2-7; TRBD1 matches 8 bases. The length of the CDR3 is 16 residues. Germline loops: CDR1 SGDLS, CDR2 YYNGEE. After removal of 0 bases from V and 5 bases from J, the junction contained 10 bases not matched to a gene. This chain's CDR3 is CASSVAGTGPVHEQYF. The CDR3 DNA sequence: TGTGCCAGCAGCGTAGCGGGGACAGGCCCCGTCCACGAGCAGTACTTC.

The chain employs TRBV5-4 and TRBJ2-7; D is unclear. V lost 5 bases and J 3 bases, leaving 15 bases between the germline ends. This CDR3 is built from 14 residues. CDR1 is SGHNT and CDR2 is YYREEE in the germline V gene (reference sequence). As DNA, the CDR3 is TGTGCCAGCAGTGTCCGAACGCCCTACTACGAGCAGTACTTC. This sequence encodes CASSVRTPYYEQYF.

The chain is built from TRBV10-1 and TRBJ1-4; D is undetermined. The CDR3 has 15 residues. Germline loops: CDR1 WNHNN, CDR2 SYGVQD (reference sequence). V gave up 1 base and J gave up 3 bases, with 9 bases separating them. In DNA form, the CDR3 reads TGCGCCAGCAGTGAGTGGAGGATTGCTAATGAAAAACTGTTTTTT. Protein: CASSEWRIANEKLFF.

The chain combines TRBV11-3 with TRBJ1-1; 10 bases fit TRBD1. Germline V lookup: CDR1 SGHNT, CDR2 YENEEA. J lost 3 bases, V lost 5 bases, and 12 bases had no gene match. This CDR3 is built from 17 residues. CDR3 sequence (DNA): TGTGCCAGCAGCCCCCGGGACAGGGGATGGAGGGACACTGAAGCTTTCTTT. Amino acid sequence: CASSPRDRGWRDTEAFF.

A few counts support this clone. The genes are TRBV28 and TRBJ2-7; D is perhaps TRBD1 (6 bases). Germline values: CDR1 MDHEN, CDR2 SYDVKM. The CDR3 is 13 amino acids. The V end was cut by 6 bases, the J end by 3 bases, with 12 bases between. CDR3 sequence (DNA): TGTGCCAGCAGGGACAGAACTCTCTACGAGCAGTACTTC. It specifies CASRDRTLYEQYF.

V usage is TRBV11-1 and J usage is TRBJ2-1, with 13 bases matching TRBD2. V dropped 5 bases and J dropped 4; count of bases not matched to a gene: 8. Germline lookup yields CDR1 SGHAT and CDR2 FQDESV (reference sequence). The CDR3 runs 17 residues. The CDR3 here is CASSIRTSGGSYNEQFF. CDR3 nucleotide sequence: TGTGCCAGCAGCATAAGGACTAGCGGGGGATCTTACAATGAGCAGTTCTTC.

The chain couples TRBV19 to TRBJ2-7, with 7 bases matching TRBD2. Germline trimming cut 5 bases from V and 2 bases from J; bases unmatched to any gene: 15. CDR1 is LNHDA, CDR2 SQIVND, per germline (reference sequence). The CDR3 totals 17 residues. The CDR3 nucleotides read TGTGCCAGTAGTCCCAGGCCCTCGGGGGGAAGAACCTACGAGCAGTACTTC. Protein sequence: CASSPRPSGGRTYEQYF.

The chain is built from TRBV2 and TRBJ2-3, with D possibly TRBD1 on 6 matching bases. Trimming cost V 8 bases and J 1 base, with 13 bases left between them. The CDR3 runs 14 residues. Per germline, CDR1 SNHLY and CDR2 FYNNEI. DNA for the CDR3: TGTGCCAGCTATAGGGCAGGGGGCACAGATACGCAGTATTTT. Amino acids: CASYRAGGTDTQYF.

The chain couples TRBV15 to TRBJ2-1; D is possibly TRBD2 (6 bases). The length of the CDR3 is 15 residues. The germline V and J ends were trimmed by 8 bases and 8 bases, with 22 bases remaining between them. Germline loops: CDR1 LNHNV, CDR2 YYDKDF (reference sequence). In nucleotides, the CDR3 is TGTGCCACCGGTCTTAGTACGGGAGCTACCTATGAGCAGTTCTTC. Its protein product is CATGLSTGATYEQFF.

The chain employs TRBV4-1 and TRBJ2-7, with unresolved D. CDR3 length: 12 residues. The V end lost 3 bases, the J end lost 5 bases, and 8 bases lay between the germline ends. The germline CDR1 and CDR2 sequences are MGHRA and YSYEKL. The CDR3 coding sequence is TGCGCCAGCAGCCAGAGCAAAGACGAGCAGTACTTC. Its protein is CASSQSKDEQYF.

V gene TRBV7-2 combines with J gene TRBJ2-1, with a weak D call TRBD2 (6 bases). Germline V lookup: CDR1 SGHTA, CDR2 FQGNSA. CDR3 length: 15 amino acids. Trimming removed 5 bases at V and 10 bases at J, with 21 bases between. This CDR3 is CASSPSEEGPREQFF. The DNA for the CDR3 is TGTGCCAGCAGCCCGTCGGAGGAGGGCCCCCGGGAGCAGTTCTTC.

The chain carries TRBV5-1 and TRBJ1-4, with 8 bases that match TRBD1. The germline V gene encodes CDR1 SGHRS and CDR2 YFSETQ. CDR3 length: 14 residues. The trim removed 2 bases at V and 7 bases at J, leaving 4 bases unmatched. The CDR3, as DNA: TGCGCCAGCAGCTTCGGGCAGGGGGCTGAAAAACTGTTTTTT. Residues: CASSFGQGAEKLFF. Full variable domain (missing parts from reference TRBV5-1 and TRBJ1-4): KAGVTQTPRYLIKTRGQQVTLSCSPISGHRSVSWYQQTPGQGLQFLFEYFSETQRNKGNFPGRFSGRQFSNSRSEMNVSTLELGDSALYLCASSFGQGAEKLFFGSGTQLSVL.

J is TRBJ2-7 and V is TRBV7-2; 7 bases align to TRBD1. J gave up 0 bases and V 5 bases, and 4 bases lay outside the gene matches. The CDR3 extends over 14 amino acids. CDR1 and CDR2 from the germline V gene are SGHTA and FQGNSA. DNA for the CDR3: TGTGCCAGCAGCGGGGACAGTTTCTCCTACGAGCAGTACTTC. This encodes CASSGDSFSYEQYF.

The V and J genes are TRBV5-4 and TRBJ2-7; 9 nucleotides align to TRBD2. V shed 10 bases, J shed 1 base, and the junction held 12 bases outside the gene matches. The CDR3 loop spans 15 amino acids. Germline loops: CDR1 SGHNT, CDR2 YYREEE (reference sequence). The DNA for the CDR3 is TGTGCCGTCGCCCTTAGCGGGAGTGGGTCCTACGAGCAGTACTTC. This codes for CAVALSGSGSYEQYF.

The rearrangement joins TRBV6-5 to TRBJ2-3; perhaps TRBD1 as D (6 bases). The V gene's germline CDR1 is MNHEY and CDR2 SVGAGI. V was trimmed by 9 bases and J by 2 bases, leaving 12 bases between them. This CDR3 spans 13 amino acids. In DNA, the CDR3 is TGTGCCAGTAAGGACAGCCTCACAGATACGCAGTATTTT. It specifies CASKDSLTDTQYF.

V gene TRBV27 combines with J gene TRBJ1-5, with TRBD1 identical over 11 bases. The V gene end was trimmed by 5 bases and the J gene end by 6 bases; junction bases not matched to a gene: 6. This CDR3 is built from 15 residues. Germline CDR1 MNHEY, CDR2 SMNVEV (reference sequence). The CDR3 protein is CASSTGQGAVQPQHF. In DNA form, the CDR3 reads TGTGCCAGCAGTACCGGACAGGGGGCAGTTCAGCCCCAGCATTTT.

The chain employs TRBV7-9 and TRBJ2-7; TRBD2 matches at 7 bases. Germline V CDR1 and CDR2: SEHNR, FQNEAQ (reference sequence). The CDR3 spans 16 residues. V was pared by 4 bases and J by 2 bases, with 11 bases of the junction left unmatched. CDR3 sequence: CASSSGRASGAYEQYF. CDR3 nucleotide sequence: TGTGCCAGCAGCTCGGGTAGGGCTAGCGGAGCCTACGAGCAGTACTTC.

This clone appeared a few times. The chain employs TRBV30 and TRBJ2-5; tentative D call: TRBD1 (5 bases). V shed 4 bases and J shed 2 bases, with 8 bases lying between them. The germline CDR1 and CDR2 sequences are GTSNPN and SVGIG (reference sequence). The CDR3 runs 12 residues. CDR3 in amino acids: CAWNGAQETQYF. Here the CDR3 DNA reads TGTGCCTGGAATGGGGCTCAAGAGACCCAGTACTTC.

This chain joins TRBV18 and TRBJ2-3; 9 bases align to TRBD1. Trimming removed 3 bases from V and 1 base from J; junction bases left unmatched: 2. The CDR3 consists of 15 residues. Germline loops: CDR1 KGHSH, CDR2 LQKENI. CDR3 nucleotide sequence: TGTGCCAGCTCACCTCGGGACAGGGGCACAGATACGCAGTATTTT. It translates to CASSPRDRGTDTQYF.

This rearrangement joins TRBV5-4 to TRBJ2-5; 8 nucleotides agree with TRBD1. Germline values: CDR1 SGHNT, CDR2 YYREEE (reference sequence). The CDR3 runs to 15 residues. Trimming took 0 bases from V and 5 from J; bases not matched to a gene: 6. In DNA, the CDR3 is TGTGCCAGCAGCTTGGCCGGACAGGGTGCGGAGACCCAGTACTTC. Encoded protein: CASSLAGQGAETQYF.

This sequence joins TRBV7-9 and TRBJ1-3; no reliable D call. Germline lookup yields CDR1 SEHNR and CDR2 FQNEAQ (reference sequence). The CDR3 extends over 19 amino acids. Deletions cut 7 bases from V and 0 bases from J, with 25 bases between. CDR3 amino acids: CASILSMGGPPSSGNTIYF. The DNA of the CDR3 is TGTGCCAGCATCCTCTCGATGGGAGGACCGCCGAGCTCTGGAAACACCATATATTTT. Combining the CDR3 with reference TRBV7-9 and TRBJ1-3 gives the whole variable domain DTGVSQNPRHKITKRGQNVTFRCDPISEHNRLYWYRQTLGQGPEFLTYFQNEAQLEKSRLLSDRFSAERPKGSFSTLEIQRTEQGDSAMYLCASILSMGGPPSSGNTIYFGEGSWLTVV.

This clone has a single count. The chain links TRBV9 to TRBJ2-5, with a possible D match to TRBD2 (6 bases). V was shortened by 4 bases and J by 1 base, with 14 bases between the two germline ends. The CDR3 runs to 15 residues. CDR1 and CDR2 from the germline V gene are SGDLS and YYNGEE. The CDR3 loop is CASSSLGLIQETQYF. For the CDR3, the DNA is TGTGCCAGCAGCTCCTTAGGACTAATCCAAGAGACCCAGTACTTC.

The V gene is TRBV19, the J gene TRBJ2-5; no definite D call. The CDR3 loop spans 14 amino acids. V lost 5 bases to trimming and J lost 1 base, with 11 bases between them. Germline lookup yields CDR1 LNHDA and CDR2 SQIVND (reference sequence). The CDR3 DNA is TGTGCCAGTAGTCCCCGGCGGATCCAAGAGACCCAGTACTTC. Amino acid sequence: CASSPRRIQETQYF.

The chain couples TRBV6-1 to TRBJ2-7, with 13 bases aligning to TRBD2. J lost 2 bases, V lost 1 base, and 2 bases had no gene match. Germline V gives CDR1 MNHNS, CDR2 SASEGT. This CDR3 comprises 16 residues. As DNA, the CDR3 is TGTGCCAGCAGTGAAGTAACTAGCGGGAGGGCCTACGAGCAGTACTTC. Translation gives CASSEVTSGRAYEQYF.